This TCR beta chain was retrieved from a study of cytotoxic CD8 clonotypes in ibrutinib-treated CLL (dated by TCRdb to the early 2020s). Looking at the study overall: The cohort included approximately 15 treatment-naive and about a dozen relapsed/refractory patients; 17 were IGHV unmutated. Responses were partial in 24 patients and complete in 2; after median approximately 67 months follow-up, approximately 15 stayed in remission and roughly twelve progressed. Response samples were taken after a median of 12 months on treatment, ranging from roughly 6 to 36 months. Samples averaged approximately 260,000 productive templates and 80,000 to 100,000 productive rearrangements. Longitudinal samples were available for about 30% of the 86 trial participants. Cryopreserved peripheral blood mononuclear cells were collected before treatment, at response, and at either disease progression or sustained remission. Every remission and progressive disease sample was obtained while ibrutinib was still being received by the patients.

In light of the paper, this sample's time point label describes: 12 months on ibrutinib. For TCR beta library preparation, around 2 micrograms of genomic DNA were isolated from cryopreserved PBMCs. Longitudinal blood samples from CLL patients receiving ibrutinib monotherapy were subjected to high-throughput TCR beta sequencing. The patients took part in an open-label, single-center phase 2 trial of ibrutinib monotherapy. On a MiSeq, deep resolution sequencing aimed for a depth between 1 in 1 million and 1 in 200,000 T cells, with each clonotype covered approximately 10x on average. TCR beta libraries were generated with the immunoSEQ hsTCRB Kit. In the authors' own workflow: Data were analyzed with ImmunoSEQ Data Assistant and ImmunoSEQ Analyzer, with V, D and J genes assigned per IMGT definitions. Clonality, which ranges from 0 to 1, was calculated by subtracting the normalized Shannon entropy of productive rearrangement frequencies from one. Only overrepresented clonotypes making up at least 0.05% of each patient's repertoire were included in the public clonotype analysis. Thirteen repertoires from age-matched healthy donors, obtained from immuneACCESS, served as clonality controls. Sourced from immuneACCESS, this table was stored by TCRdb with only in-frame sequences that have V and J called. A share of the clones is absent; for the studies checked, an unresolved V gene accounts for under half, and the remainder has no known explanation. V and J calls and clone size are given by that table; D and trimming were obtained from the DNA. For this sample there are tens of thousands of clones; more than 45% appear just once. Of the sample, about 33% is held by the ten largest clones.

Results the study describes overall, beyond this receptor: Lymph node repertoires were not examined, and the timing of sampling was not matched between patients in sustained remission and those whose disease progressed. An increase in clonality was observed at ibrutinib response, with clonality remaining stable during sustained remission and falling back toward baseline at progression. Baseline clonality was found to be higher than that of age-matched healthy donors and was strongly correlated with circulating CD8+ T-cell counts. Public clonotypes were rare and either contracted or stayed stable during treatment, and the rise in clonality at ibrutinib response reflected the expansion of private clonotypes.

The CDR3 runs 15 amino acids, cysteine and phenylalanine included. Left in the record is the CDR3 DNA by itself, 45 bases read in frame from the first base. CDR1 and CDR2 (MDHEN, SYDVKM) derive from the germline V gene. V is shortened by 10 bases, J by 4 bases, and the region joining them spans 17 bases. About this clone: The antigen it recognizes is unknown. No base quality values were provided; no much bigger clone lies one nucleotide off.

The material was PBMCs, obtained after 12 months of ibrutinib treatment. This clonotype was sampled from a human donor with chronic lymphocytic leukemia. This receptor chain uses TRBV28 and TRBJ1-6; possibly the D gene is TRBD1, per 6 matching bases. The DNA sequence follows: TGTGCCACGAGGGGGTCTCGGGGGTATAATTCACCCCTCCACTTT. It is translated as CATRGSRGYNSPLHF.